This entry lists 8 T cell receptor beta chains sequenced from one sample in a study of cytomegalovirus exposure and HLA in healthy donors. It was with 60 Vbeta and 13 Jbeta primers that the PCR ran. The table came from immunoSEQ multiplex PCR; TCRdb's copy has only in-frame clones and leaves some out. The sample comprises about 73,000 clones, 60% to 75% of which are singletons, and around 12% rests with the top ten. The sample was PBMCs. Source of these receptors: a man between 65 and 85 years old in good health and CMV-seronegative.

The chain couples TRBV7-2 to TRBJ1-1, with a tentative D call TRBD1 (5 bases). The germline V and J ends were trimmed by 2 bases and 1 base, with 8 bases remaining between them. Looked up from germline, CDR1 is SGHTA and CDR2 is FQGNSA. The CDR3 runs to 14 residues. CDR3 residues: CASSLLGGNTEAFF. CDR3 sequence (DNA): TGTGCCAGCAGCTTACTCGGGGGGAACACTGAAGCTTTCTTT.

The V and J genes are TRBV5-4 and TRBJ2-7, with TRBD2 identical over 9 bases. With 3 bases clipped from V and 6 bases from J, the junction kept 10 bases outside the gene matches. The V gene's germline CDR1 is SGHNT and CDR2 YYREEE (reference sequence). CDR3 length: 15 amino acids. The CDR3 bases are TGTGCCAGCAGCTCGGCCGGTAGCGGGAGCTCCGAGCAGTACTTC. The encoded protein is CASSSAGSGSSEQYF.

This clone has a handful of counts. The V gene is TRBV4-1, the J gene TRBJ1-4; the D gene is possibly TRBD1 (5 bases). The CDR3 is made up of 17 amino acids. Germline V gene data show CDR1 as MGHRA and CDR2 as YSYEKL. Between the trimmed V and J ends, which lost 2 bases and 0 bases, there was a span of 13 bases. The CDR3 protein is CASSQPFRGTTNEKLFF. In DNA form, the CDR3 reads TGCGCCAGCAGCCAACCTTTCCGGGGGACAACTAATGAAAAACTGTTTTTT.

The genes are TRBV7-6 and TRBJ2-5, with TRBD2 identical over 11 bases. The CDR3 runs 13 residues. Germline V gene data show CDR1 as SGHVS and CDR2 as FNYEAQ. V lost 5 bases and J lost 13; bases outside the gene matches: 9. CDR3 amino acids: CASSPRGLAVPYF. CDR3 DNA: TGTGCCAGCAGCCCCCGGGGACTAGCGGTCCCGTACTTC. Supplemented by reference TRBV7-6 and TRBJ2-5, the full variable domain reads GAGVSQSPRYKVTKRGQDVALRCDPISGHVSLYWYRQALGQGPEFLTYFNYEAQQDKSGLPNDRFSAERPEGSISTLTIQRTEQRDSAMYRCASSPRGLAVPYFGPGTRLLVL.

As DNA, the CDR3 is TGTGCCAGCAGCTTTACAGGGGGAACTAATTCACCCCTCCACTTT. Its translation is CASSFTGGTNSPLHF. The V gene is TRBV7-2, the J gene TRBJ1-6, with TRBD1 identical over 8 bases. Trimming cost V 3 bases and J 6 bases; bases outside gene matches: 4. This CDR3 is 15 amino acids long. Per the germline V gene, CDR1 is SGHTA and CDR2 is FQGNSA.

The gene calls are TRBV11-2 and TRBJ1-6, with 10 bases identical to TRBD1. The CDR3 covers 15 residues. J gave up 9 bases and V 5 bases, and 7 bases lay outside the gene matches. Germline CDR1 SGHAT, CDR2 FQNNGV. The CDR3 region is CASSRGQGLGSPLHF. DNA for the CDR3: TGTGCCAGCAGCCGGGGACAGGGGTTAGGTTCACCCCTCCACTTT.

The chain has TRBV7-9 and TRBJ2-6; 8 bases align to TRBD2. J was trimmed by 1 base and V by 4 bases; bases with no gene match: 9. Germline CDR1 and CDR2: SEHNR and FQNEAQ (reference sequence). This CDR3 is built from 18 residues. This chain's CDR3 is CASSSREGSGSGANVLTF. CDR3 bases: TGTGCCAGCAGCTCCCGGGAGGGTAGCGGGTCTGGGGCCAACGTCCTGACTTTC.

The rearrangement joins TRBV7-9 to TRBJ2-5; 8 bases agree with TRBD2. Trimming removed 5 bases from V and 0 bases from J; junction bases left unmatched: 8. The germline V gene encodes CDR1 SEHNR and CDR2 FQNEAQ (reference sequence). The CDR3 extends over 16 amino acids. The CDR3 bases are TGTGCCAGCAGCCCATTCGGTAGCGGGGACCAAGAGACCCAGTACTTC. Protein: CASSPFGSGDQETQYF.